This section outlines one T cell receptor beta chain sequence together with its context. A 120-subject validation cohort, separate from the approximately 670-subject first cohort, supplied the donors. This sample was taken from a study of cytomegalovirus exposure and HLA in healthy donors. Whole-study context: A subsequent analysis stated that the 110 or so validation repertoires were run on the same platform as the 650 to 850 first-cohort repertoires.

Germline V lookup: CDR1 GTSNPN, CDR2 SVGIG (reference sequence). The CDR3 consists of 16 residues. After removal of 2 bases from V and 4 bases from J, the junction contained 10 bases not matched to a gene. Assay used: immunoSEQ multiplex PCR; TCRdb lists only in-frame clones, some missing. The data show about 130,000 clones, almost 85% seen once. The rearrangement joins TRBV30 to TRBJ2-3, with TRBD1 matching 9 bases. This TCR was sampled from a man under 40 in good health and CMV-seropositive. The material sequenced was PBMCs. This chain's CDR3 is CAWSQGQGGMADTQYF. The CDR3 nucleotides read TGTGCCTGGAGTCAGGGACAGGGCGGGATGGCAGATACGCAGTATTTT.